Here is one T cell receptor (beta chain) with its context. The antigen is unknown. In germline, CDR1 is PRHDT, CDR2 FYEKMQ (reference sequence). The CDR3 runs 14 residues. The germline V and J ends were trimmed by 0 bases and 8 bases, with 8 bases remaining between them. This specimen comes from a study of blood T cells in healthy people across ages. Study-wide points: While age rose, TCR beta diversity per million T cells dropped in a roughly linear way.

Isolated PBMCs totaled at least 7 million in each sample. With a J-beta primer mix and a sample-barcoded 5' primer, a second PCR ran roughly 7 to 11 cycles. Any given sample supplied a minimum of 2.5 million CDR3-containing paired-end reads. TCRdb recomputed calls from the 5' RACE reads with MiXCR, one row per CDR3 protein. The sample holds fewer than 2,000,000 distinct CDR3 sequences; about 31% are singletons and the top ten take 10% to 12%. The TCR was taken from a woman aged 25 to 45 in good health. Sequencing was performed on blood. The chain links TRBV13 to TRBJ1-6; no clear D gene. CDR3 DNA: TGTGCCAGCAGCTTAGGCAAGGGCGATTCACCCCTCCACTTT. Translated, it gives CASSLGKGDSPLHF.